The 19 T cell receptor beta chains presented below share a single source sample, sequenced in a study of Ad26.COV2.S vaccination and SARS-CoV-2 variants (dated by TCRdb to the early 2020s). The sample's treatment or condition label, decoded: some 20 received Ad26.COV2.S at low or high dose, single or two shots; several received placebo; per-sample allocation not given. For vaccine and placebo recipients, the sequenced repertoires came from samples collected on day 63 after the first injection. Library preparation employed the immunoSEQ multiplex PCR assay. TCRdb obtained this table from immuneACCESS and retained in-frame rearrangements with V and J assigned. These tables miss some clones; where compared with another copy, unresolved V genes account for less than half of the shortfall, and the remainder is unexplained. This sample holds 320,000 or so clones; roughly 90% were observed only once. The ten largest clones represent 4.5% to 5.5% of the sample.

The material was peripheral blood, obtained in a trial of Ad26.COV2.S vaccine versus placebo. The source is a person aged 18-65 years who received the Ad26.COV2.S COVID-19 vaccine or a placebo.

The rearrangement links TRBV5-4 to TRBJ2-2; 10 bases are a match to TRBD1. Germline CDR1 is SGHNT and CDR2 is YYREEE (reference sequence). The CDR3 covers 14 residues. Trimming at V came to 4 bases and at J to 4 bases, leaving 1 base not matched to a gene. The CDR3 region is CASSGTGVTGELFF. The CDR3, as DNA: TGTGCCAGCAGCGGGACAGGGGTCACCGGGGAGCTGTTTTTT.

This sequence joins TRBV5-1 and TRBJ2-1; D unclear. V was trimmed by 6 bases and J by 4 bases, leaving 11 bases between them. CDR1 is SGHRS and CDR2 is YFSETQ in the germline V gene. This CDR3 has 13 residues. CDR3 sequence: CASNNPEYNEQFF. CDR3 nucleotide sequence: TGCGCCAGCAACAACCCTGAATACAATGAGCAGTTCTTC. Full variable domain (remainder filled in from reference TRBV5-1 and TRBJ2-1): KAGVTQTPRYLIKTRGQQVTLSCSPISGHRSVSWYQQTPGQGLQFLFEYFSETQRNKGNFPGRFSGRQFSNSRSEMNVSTLELGDSALYLCASNNPEYNEQFFGPGTRLTVL.

V and J are TRBV2 and TRBJ2-5; D unresolved. Germline V CDR1 and CDR2: SNHLY, FYNNEI. The CDR3 spans 14 residues. Trimming took off 1 base at V and 2 bases at J, with 8 bases between the two ends. The DNA of the CDR3 is TGTGCCAGCAGTGAAGTAATGGTGCAAGAGACCCAGTACTTC. It translates to CASSEVMVQETQYF.

This clone was recorded only once. The CDR3 sequence is CASSFRPGLGNEQFF. The DNA for the CDR3 is TGCGCCAGCAGCTTTAGGCCAGGGCTCGGAAATGAGCAGTTCTTC. V is TRBV5-1 and J is TRBJ2-1; weak D call: TRBD1 (5 bases). Trimming took off 2 bases at V and 7 bases at J, with 16 bases between the two ends. Per germline, CDR1 SGHRS and CDR2 YFSETQ. CDR3 length: 15 residues.

V is TRBV30 and J is TRBJ1-2; D possibly corresponds to TRBD1 (5 bases). V lost 4 bases and J 8 bases, leaving 17 bases between the germline ends. CDR3 length equals 13 residues. CDR1 is GTSNPN and CDR2 is SVGIG in the germline V gene (reference sequence). The CDR3 sequence is CAWTGTGVGGYTF. DNA for the CDR3: TGTGCCTGGACAGGCACGGGGGTCGGAGGCTACACCTTC.

This rearrangement joins TRBV24-1 to TRBJ2-3, with unresolved D. Trimming took 3 bases from V and 10 from J, leaving 13 bases between them. The CDR3 has 13 amino acids. Per germline, CDR1 KGHDR and CDR2 SFDVKD. The CDR3 here is CATSDGSGGPQYF. The DNA of the CDR3 is TGTGCCACCAGTGATGGATCCGGTGGACCGCAGTATTTT.

In DNA, the CDR3 is TGTGCCAGCAGCCCAACAGGGGCCTACGGGACTAATGAAAAACTGTTTTTT. Amino acids: CASSPTGAYGTNEKLFF. The rearrangement uses TRBV11-3 and TRBJ1-4; 7 bases match TRBD1. Germline V gene lookup returns CDR1 SGHNT and CDR2 YENEEA. The V gene end was trimmed by 5 bases and the J gene end by 2 bases; junction bases not matched to a gene: 11. The CDR3 consists of 17 residues.

This sequence joins TRBV5-1 and TRBJ2-7; a weak D match, TRBD1 (5 bases). Between the trimmed V and J ends, which lost 0 bases and 4 bases, there was a span of 17 bases. From germline, CDR1 is SGHRS and CDR2 YFSETQ. The CDR3 is 16 residues long. In DNA, the CDR3 is TGCGCCAGCAGCTTGGGACCGGACAAGACGCCGTACGAGCAGTACTTC. It translates to CASSLGPDKTPYEQYF.

This rearrangement joins TRBV7-2 to TRBJ1-1; the D is unclear. The CDR3 loop spans 13 amino acids. Germline V gene data show CDR1 as SGHTA and CDR2 as FQGNSA. Trimming took off 2 bases at V and 3 bases at J, with 7 bases between the two ends. CDR3 residues: CASSLYGYTEAFF. CDR3 bases: TGTGCCAGCAGCTTATACGGGTACACTGAAGCTTTCTTT.

This clone was found a few times. V usage is TRBV6-5 and J usage is TRBJ1-2, with D perhaps TRBD1 (5 bases). The CDR3 spans 15 residues. CDR1 MNHEY and CDR2 SVGAGI come from the germline V gene. V was shortened by 2 bases and J by 1 base, with 11 bases between the two germline ends. CDR3 protein: CASSYGYRHNYGYTF. Written as DNA, the CDR3 is TGTGCCAGCAGTTACGGATACAGGCATAACTATGGCTACACCTTC.

CDR3 loop: CASSLYGTDTQYF. CDR3 sequence (DNA): TGTGCCAGCAGTTTATACGGCACAGATACGCAGTATTTT. V usage is TRBV12-3 or TRBV12-4 and J usage is TRBJ2-3; D is uncertain. The ends were cut back, 2 bases at V and 1 base at J, with 4 bases in the middle. The CDR3 consists of 13 residues.

J is TRBJ2-3 and V is TRBV29-1; possibly TRBD2 for D (5 bases). The CDR3 spans 14 residues. Trimming stripped 0 bases from V and 3 bases from J, with 10 bases between. Germline V CDR1 and CDR2: SQVTM, ANQGSEA. As DNA, the CDR3 is TGCAGCGTTGAAGATGGGAGAGAGACAGATACGCAGTATTTT. It codes for CSVEDGRETDTQYF.

The chain recombines TRBV12-3 or TRBV12-4 with TRBJ1-2; D not resolved. The CDR3 has 12 residues. Between the trimmed V and J ends, which lost 0 bases and 12 bases, there was a span of 11 bases. Here the CDR3 DNA reads TGTGCCAGCAGTTTAGCAGGGTTCATCCACACCTTC. Translation: CASSLAGFIHTF.

The V and J genes are TRBV27 and TRBJ2-1; D remains ambiguous. The CDR3 has 11 residues. Trimming left V 7 bases short and J 4 bases short, with 5 bases between. Germline-derived CDR1 and CDR2 are MNHEY and SMNVEV (reference sequence). CDR3 in DNA: TGTGCCAGCACTGGATACAATGAGCAGTTCTTC. It specifies CASTGYNEQFF.

This clone appeared a few times. The chain recombines TRBV7-9 with TRBJ1-1; D is unresolved. V gave up 6 bases and J gave up 1 base, with 6 bases separating them. Germline-derived CDR1 and CDR2 are SEHNR and FQNEAQ (reference sequence). This CDR3 has 12 residues. In DNA form, the CDR3 reads TGTGCCAGCAGACAAGGGAACACTGAAGCTTTCTTT. It yields the protein CASRQGNTEAFF. Full variable domain (outside the CDR3, taken from reference TRBV7-9 and TRBJ1-1): DTGVSQNPRHKITKRGQNVTFRCDPISEHNRLYWYRQTLGQGPEFLTYFQNEAQLEKSRLLSDRFSAERPKGSFSTLEIQRTEQGDSAMYLCASRQGNTEAFFGQGTRLTVV.

In DNA form, the CDR3 reads TGTGCCAGCAGCTTAGCGCCTGCTTTAGGGGTGGATGGCACTGAAGCTTTCTTT. Residues: CASSLAPALGVDGTEAFF. The gene calls are TRBV7-9 and TRBJ1-1, with D tentatively TRBD1 (5 bases). V was clipped by 0 bases and J by 4 bases, with 21 bases between them. CDR3 size: 18 residues. Germline V gene sequence: CDR1 SEHNR, CDR2 FQNEAQ (reference sequence).

The V and J genes are TRBV4-3 and TRBJ2-7, with 8 bases identical to TRBD2. CDR3 length: 15 amino acids. The trim removed 3 bases at V and 2 bases at J, leaving 6 bases unmatched. The V gene's germline CDR1 is LGHNA and CDR2 YSLEER. CDR3 loop: CASSHGTSGPYEQYF. In nucleotides, the CDR3 is TGCGCCAGCAGCCATGGAACTAGCGGACCCTACGAGCAGTACTTC.

Only one count was recorded for this clone. The chain is built from TRBV7-2 and TRBJ1-3; 10 bases align to TRBD1. The CDR3 spans 15 residues. Germline CDR1 is SGHTA and CDR2 is FQGNSA. With 4 bases clipped from V and 2 bases from J, the junction kept 2 bases outside the gene matches. The DNA for the CDR3 is TGTGCCAGCAGCTGGGACAGGGGAGCTGGAAACACCATATATTTT. Translated: CASSWDRGAGNTIYF.

The genes are TRBV30 and TRBJ1-3; 7 bases line up with TRBD1. The germline gives CDR1 GTSNPN, CDR2 SVGIG (reference sequence). The CDR3 runs 16 residues. V shed 2 bases and J 3 bases; nucleotides not matched to a gene: 10. The CDR3 coding sequence is TGTGCCTGGAGTACTAATACAGGGGTTGGTGGAAACACCATATATTTT. Translated, it gives CAWSTNTGVGGNTIYF.